Listed below are T cell receptor beta chains from one sample, sequenced in a study of cytomegalovirus exposure and HLA in healthy donors. Profiling relied on immunoSEQ multiplex PCR, and the TCRdb table lists in-frame clones only, not all of them. The sample yields more than 150,000 clones, about four fifths seen once. Sequenced: PBMCs. The receptors originated from a man aged 35 to 55 in good health and CMV-seronegative. Both conserved end residues are part of each CDR3. A D gene is named only where the DNA matches it firmly. Not all rows give a size; the values are once, few, many and, for expanded clones, a class.

clone_size | j_call | d_call | v_call | cdr3_nt | cdr3_aa
- | TRBJ1-6 | TRBD1 | TRBV4-3 | TGCGCCAGCAGCCAAGAAAGGGGACAGGGAAATTCACCCCTCCACTTT | CASSQERGQGNSPLHF
- | TRBJ1-1 | - | TRBV4-3 | TGCGCCAGCAGCCAAGGGGCAGGTGCTAACACTGAAGCTTTCTTT | CASSQGAGANTEAFF
- | TRBJ1-2 | - | TRBV6-5 | TGTGCCAGCAGTATGGACAGTAACTATGGCTACACCTTC | CASSMDSNYGYTF
- | TRBJ2-1 | TRBD2 | TRBV14 | TGTGCCAGCAGCCAGACTGGACTAGCGCGGGAGCAGTTCTTC | CASSQTGLAREQFF
- | TRBJ2-7 | TRBD2 | TRBV14 | TGTGCCAGCAGCCAAGGAGGTAGCGGGTTTTACGAGCAGTACTTC | CASSQGGSGFYEQYF
- | TRBJ2-7 | - | TRBV9 | TGTGCCAGCAGCGTCGGAGGGTTGAACGAGCAGTACTTC | CASSVGGLNEQYF
- | TRBJ2-7 | TRBD1 | TRBV19 | TGTGCCAGTAGTTTACGACAGGGGACCTCCTACGAGCAGTACTTC | CASSLRQGTSYEQYF
- | TRBJ2-7 | - | TRBV6-5 | TGTGCCAGCTGGCCTTACAACAGGGTAGGCTACGAGCAGTACTTC | CASWPYNRVGYEQYF
- | TRBJ1-5 | TRBD1 | TRBV6-5 | TGTGCCAGCAGGGCAGGGGGCCTGGGCAATCAGCCCCAGCATTTT | CASRAGGLGNQPQHF
- | TRBJ2-3 | TRBD1 | TRBV11-3 | TGTGCCAGCAGCTTTTGGACAGGGGCGGGAGATACGCAGTATTTT | CASSFWTGAGDTQYF
- | TRBJ2-1 | - | TRBV7-3 | TGTGCCAGCAGCTTTTATCCAGGTAGCTACAATGAGCAGTTCTTC | CASSFYPGSYNEQFF
- | TRBJ2-7 | - | TRBV4-3 | TGCGCCAGCAGCCAAGATTGGCTAGCCCGTTACGAGCAGTACTTC | CASSQDWLARYEQYF
- | TRBJ2-3 | - | TRBV5-1 | TGCGCCAGCAGCTTTGATAGCGCCGCTAACTCAGATACGCAGTATTTT | CASSFDSAANSDTQYF
- | TRBJ1-2 | - | TRBV10-3 | TGTGCCATCAGTGATACAGCTTCTAACTATGGCTACACCTTC | CAISDTASNYGYTF
- | TRBJ2-5 | - | TRBV30 | TGTGCCTGGAGTGTCTTCGGAGGATACCAAGAGACCCAGTACTTC | CAWSVFGGYQETQYF
- | TRBJ1-2 | - | TRBV2 | TGTGCCAGCAGTGGCGGCAGCGTAGGCTATGGCTACACCTTC | CASSGGSVGYGYTF
- | TRBJ1-2 | TRBD1 | TRBV28 | TGTGCCAGCAGTTTTCGGACAGGGGTCTATGGCTACACCTTC | CASSFRTGVYGYTF
- | TRBJ2-5 | TRBD1 | TRBV6-5 | TGTGCCAGCAGTTACCAAGGACAGGGTTGGGAGACCCAGTACTTC | CASSYQGQGWETQYF
few | TRBJ2-2 | - | TRBV5-6 | TGTGCCAGCCGCGACCTGGGCACCGGGGGCACCGGGGAGCTGTTTTTT | CASRDLGTGGTGELFF
- | TRBJ2-1 | TRBD2 | TRBV6-6 | TGTGCCAGCAGTATGGGACTAGCGCGAGTCAATGAGCAGTTCTTC | CASSMGLARVNEQFF
- | TRBJ2-3 | TRBD2 | TRBV27 | TGTGCCAGCAGTCTCCTAGCGGGGGGCCGTTCCACAGATACGCAGTATTTT | CASSLLAGGRSTDTQYF
- | TRBJ2-7 | TRBD2 | TRBV7-8 | TGTGCCAGCAGCTTAGAAGGGCTAGCGGGCCCCTACGAGCAGTACTTC | CASSLEGLAGPYEQYF
- | TRBJ2-7 | TRBD1 | TRBV5-4 | TGTGCCAGCAGCCGGGACAGGGGGCATAGCGAGCAGTACTTC | CASSRDRGHSEQYF
few | TRBJ2-7 | - | TRBV9 | TGTGCCAGCAGCGTAGAAGGGGGATATCTCTACGAGCAGTACTTC | CASSVEGGYLYEQYF
- | TRBJ2-7 | TRBD2 | TRBV11-3 | TGTGCCAGCAGCTTAGACAGCGGGAGTGCCTACGAGCAGTACTTC | CASSLDSGSAYEQYF
- | TRBJ2-1 | - | TRBV1 | TGCACCAGCAGCCGATCTAGCGGGGGGTACAATGAGCAGTTCTTC | CTSSRSSGGYNEQFF
- | TRBJ2-3 | - | TRBV5-4 | TGTGCCAGCAGCTCCTCCACAGATACGCAGTATTTT | CASSSSTDTQYF
- | TRBJ2-3 | - | TRBV7-9 | TGTGCCAGCAGACCCCGACTGGCATTAGCGGATACGCAGTATTTT | CASRPRLALADTQYF
- | TRBJ1-1 | - | TRBV27 | TGTGCCAGCAGTACAGGGTCCCCATACACTGAAGCTTTCTTT | CASSTGSPYTEAFF
- | TRBJ1-2 | - | TRBV30 | TGTGCCTGGAGTGTACCAGGGGTCAACAACTATGGCTACACCTTC | CAWSVPGVNNYGYTF
few | TRBJ2-7 | - | TRBV7-9 | TGTGCCAGCAGCTTAGTTCAGGGGACCTACGAGCAGTACTTC | CASSLVQGTYEQYF
- | TRBJ2-1 | TRBD2 | TRBV27 | TGTGCCAGCACCCAACGCGGGAGCTCCTACAATGAGCAGTTCTTC | CASTQRGSSYNEQFF
- | TRBJ1-2 | TRBD1 | TRBV5-4 | TGTGCCAGCAGCTTGGCCCGGCAGGGGGGTGGGGGCTACACCTTC | CASSLARQGGGGYTF
- | TRBJ1-6 | - | TRBV27 | TGTGCCAGCAGTGCCGAACAGGGTTCGTGGTATAATTCACCCCTCCACTTT | CASSAEQGSWYNSPLHF
- | TRBJ1-2 | TRBD1 | TRBV2 | TGTGCCAGCAGTGAAGGACAGGGGGATTTGGGGGGCTACACCTTC | CASSEGQGDLGGYTF
- | TRBJ2-1 | - | TRBV6-5 | TGTGCCAGCAGGACTACCTACAATGAGCAGTTCTTC | CASRTTYNEQFF
few | TRBJ2-1 | - | TRBV25-1 | TGTGCCAGCAGTGAATCCCAAACCCAGTACAATGAGCAGTTCTTC | CASSESQTQYNEQFF
- | TRBJ2-2 | - | TRBV9 | TGTGCCAGCAGCGCCCACTTCACCGGGGAGCTGTTTTTT | CASSAHFTGELFF
- | TRBJ2-3 | TRBD2 | TRBV2 | TGTGCCAGCGGATTACTAGCGGGGGGCACAGATACGCAGTATTTT | CASGLLAGGTDTQYF
- | TRBJ1-1 | - | TRBV7-9 | TGTGCCAGCAGCTCTTTCCGACAGGCCGAGAGAACTGAAGCTTTCTTT | CASSSFRQAERTEAFF
- | TRBJ2-7 | - | TRBV7-2 | TGTGCCAGCAGCCTCGGGGTAGCCCCCTACGAGCAGTACTTC | CASSLGVAPYEQYF
- | TRBJ2-5 | TRBD1 | TRBV7-2 | TGTGCCAGCAGCCCCACTTGGGGACAGCCGACAGAGACCCAGTACTTC | CASSPTWGQPTETQYF
- | TRBJ1-3 | - | TRBV6-1 | TGTGCCAGCAGTGAAGCGAGAGGGCCCTACGGAAACACCATATATTTT | CASSEARGPYGNTIYF
few | TRBJ2-7 | TRBD1 | TRBV6-5 | TGTGCCAGCAGTTCCCCCGGGACAGCGACCTACGAGCAGTACTTC | CASSSPGTATYEQYF
once | TRBJ2-2 | TRBD1 | TRBV18 | TGTGCCAGCTCACGCCAGCGGGACAGGGGGTCTTCCGGGGAGCTGTTTTTT | CASSRQRDRGSSGELFF
- | TRBJ1-2 | TRBD1 | TRBV5-5 | TGTGCCAGCAGCTGGGAAGGCGGGACAGGTTATAACTATGGCTACACCTTC | CASSWEGGTGYNYGYTF
- | TRBJ2-3 | TRBD1 | TRBV5-1 | TGCGCCAGCAGCTTCGACAGGGGGCGAACAGATACGCAGTATTTT | CASSFDRGRTDTQYF
- | TRBJ2-5 | - | TRBV13 | TGTGCCAGCAGCTTTTTACGGGTTCAAGAGACCCAGTACTTC | CASSFLRVQETQYF
few | TRBJ2-7 | - | TRBV10-3 | TGTGCCATCAGTGGATCCGCGGGTACCTACGAGCAGTACTTC | CAISGSAGTYEQYF
- | TRBJ2-3 | - | TRBV28 | TGTGCCAGCAACCTCCGAGGGGAGCCGGGACTCGCCGCAGATACGCAGTATTTT | CASNLRGEPGLAADTQYF
- | TRBJ2-2 | - | TRBV5-4 | TGTGCCAGCAGCTTGCCTAGCGTCAACACCGGGGAGCTGTTTTTT | CASSLPSVNTGELFF
- | TRBJ2-3 | - | TRBV28 | TGTGCCAGCAGCGCCCGCAACAGGGTAACGCAGTATTTT | CASSARNRVTQYF
- | TRBJ2-1 | TRBD2 | TRBV7-2 | TGTGCCAGCAGCTTAGCGGGACTAGCGGGGGGGAGCTCCTACAATGAGCAGTTCTTC | CASSLAGLAGGSSYNEQFF